The next 18 T cell receptor beta chains were all read from a single sample in a study of blood T cell repertoires in COVID-19. Method: immunoSEQ multiplex PCR; TCRdb's copy keeps in-frame clones and lacks some. The sample lists more than 100,000 clones; over 75% were seen once. The sequenced sample consisted of peripheral blood. Receptors were obtained from a man at least 80 years old with acute or convalescent COVID-19.

J is TRBJ1-2 and V is TRBV6-5, with TRBD1 matching 7 bases. The CDR3 loop spans 11 amino acids. The germline CDR1 and CDR2 sequences are MNHEY and SVGAGI. V trimming: 8 bases; J trimming: 6 bases; junction bases outside the gene matches: 3. The CDR3 spells CASGRGDGYTF. CDR3 nucleotides: TGTGCCAGCGGCAGGGGGGATGGCTACACCTTC.

V usage is TRBV11-3 and J usage is TRBJ1-2; D gene uncertain. The ends were cut back, 5 bases at V and 9 bases at J, with 4 bases in the middle. Germline assignment: CDR1 SGHNT and CDR2 YENEEA. CDR3 length equals 9 residues. CDR3 DNA: TGTGCCAGCAGCCCTAGCTACACCTTC. It yields the protein CASSPSYTF. Using reference TRBV11-3 and TRBJ1-2 for the parts outside the CDR3, the full variable domain is EAGVVQSPRYKIIEKKQPVAFWCNPISGHNTLYWYLQNLGQGPELLIRYENEEAVDDSQLPKDRFSAERLKGVDSTLKIQPAELGDSAVYLCASSPSYTFGSGTRLTVV.

A few counts support this clone. The chain couples TRBV5-1 to TRBJ2-7; D is possibly TRBD2 (6 bases). The CDR3 totals 13 residues. V lost 0 bases and J lost 3, with 7 bases in between. Looked up from germline, CDR1 is SGHRS and CDR2 is YFSETQ. The CDR3 here is CASSLVGLYEQYF. The CDR3 coding sequence is TGCGCCAGCAGCTTGGTGGGACTCTACGAGCAGTACTTC.

The rearrangement links TRBV19 to TRBJ1-2, with 8 bases identical to TRBD1. This CDR3 has 14 amino acids. Germline V CDR1 and CDR2: LNHDA, SQIVND (reference sequence). V was pared by 4 bases and J by 3 bases, with 4 bases of the junction left unmatched. The CDR3: CASSSTGGDYGYTF. The CDR3 bases are TGTGCCAGTAGTAGTACAGGGGGTGACTATGGCTACACCTTC.

J is TRBJ2-2 and V is TRBV5-1; D unresolved. The ends were cut back, 6 bases at V and 0 bases at J, with 24 bases in the middle. The CDR3 extends over 19 amino acids. Germline V gene data show CDR1 as SGHRS and CDR2 as YFSETQ. CDR3 sequence (DNA): TGCGCCAGCAACATCCTCGGTGGAGCCCTAAGTGCGAACACCGGGGAGCTGTTTTTT. Protein: CASNILGGALSANTGELFF.

The rearrangement links TRBV9 to TRBJ2-3; 10 nucleotides line up with TRBD1. J gave up 5 bases and V 1 base, and 7 bases lay outside the gene matches. Germline loops: CDR1 SGDLS, CDR2 YYNGEE. This CDR3 has 16 amino acids. In DNA form, the CDR3 reads TGTGCCAGCAGCGTAAAGGACAGGGGGGGAGGAGATACGCAGTATTTT. Its translation: CASSVKDRGGGDTQYF.

The gene calls are TRBV19 and TRBJ1-5; no definite D call. V gave up 0 bases and J gave up 9 bases, with 18 bases separating them. This CDR3 spans 16 amino acids. The germline V gene encodes CDR1 LNHDA and CDR2 SQIVND (reference sequence). CDR3 sequence: CASSIEAGRGNLPQHF. The CDR3 nucleotides are TGTGCCAGTAGTATAGAGGCTGGGCGGGGTAACTTGCCCCAGCATTTT. The variable domain in full, completed from reference TRBV19 and TRBJ1-5, reads DGGITQSPKYLFRKEGQNVTLSCEQNLNHDAMYWYRQDPGQGLRLIYYSQIVNDFQKGDIAEGYSVSREKKESFPLTVTSAQKNPTAFYLCASSIEAGRGNLPQHFGDGTRLSIL.

This clone appeared a single time. The V call is TRBV7-9, the J call TRBJ2-7; perhaps TRBD1 as D (6 bases). From germline, CDR1 is SEHNR and CDR2 FQNEAQ (reference sequence). V was cut by 6 bases and J by 1 base, with 13 bases left in between. CDR3 length equals 14 residues. As DNA, the CDR3 is TGTGCCAGCAGAGCATGGACAGAGTCCTACGAGCAGTACTTC. This encodes CASRAWTESYEQYF.

The chain carries TRBV6-5 and TRBJ2-5, with 7 bases fitting TRBD1. J was trimmed by 5 bases and V by 6 bases; bases with no gene match: 12. This CDR3 contains 15 residues. Germline CDR1 and CDR2: MNHEY and SVGAGI. The CDR3 region has the DNA TGTGCCAGCAGCCAACCGACAGGGAATGGGGAGACCCAGTACTTC. Translation gives CASSQPTGNGETQYF.

The chain couples TRBV4-3 to TRBJ2-1; 8 bases map to TRBD2. The CDR3 has 17 residues. The V gene's germline CDR1 is LGHNA and CDR2 YSLEER. The J segment lost 0 bases and the V segment lost 2 bases, leaving 6 bases of the junction unmatched. CDR3 in amino acids: CASSQFSGADSYNEQFF. CDR3 DNA sequence: TGCGCCAGCAGCCAATTTAGCGGGGCCGACTCCTACAATGAGCAGTTCTTC.

The chain links TRBV18 to TRBJ1-1; a weak D match, TRBD1 (6 bases). The V and J ends lost 3 bases and 1 base respectively, with 9 bases between them. In germline, CDR1 is KGHSH, CDR2 LQKENI. The CDR3 spans 14 residues. The CDR3 DNA reads as TGTGCCAGCTCACCGGAGACAGGGAACACTGAAGCTTTCTTT. Its translation is CASSPETGNTEAFF.

The genes are TRBV4-1 and TRBJ1-4; 8 bases fit TRBD1. The CDR3 runs 19 residues. Trimming at V came to 1 base and at J to 3 bases, leaving 13 bases not matched to a gene. The germline V gene encodes CDR1 MGHRA and CDR2 YSYEKL. The CDR3 DNA is TGCGCCAGCAGCCAAGCGTCCACAGGGGGAGGAGCCGCTAATGAAAAACTGTTTTTT. This codes for CASSQASTGGGAANEKLFF.

The V call is TRBV5-1, the J call TRBJ2-6; D remains ambiguous. The CDR3 has 17 amino acids. Trimming shortened V by 0 bases and J by 0 bases, and 10 bases separated the two germline ends. Per the germline V gene, CDR1 is SGHRS and CDR2 is YFSETQ. CDR3 region: CASSLGVPSSGANVLTF. DNA of the CDR3: TGCGCCAGCAGCTTGGGAGTGCCGTCCTCTGGGGCCAACGTCCTGACTTTC. The full variable domain, its missing parts supplied by reference TRBV5-1 and TRBJ2-6, is KAGVTQTPRYLIKTRGQQVTLSCSPISGHRSVSWYQQTPGQGLQFLFEYFSETQRNKGNFPGRFSGRQFSNSRSEMNVSTLELGDSALYLCASSLGVPSSGANVLTFGAGSRLTVL.

The rearrangement uses TRBV7-3 and TRBJ2-1; 7 nucleotides match TRBD2. With 5 bases clipped from V and 0 bases from J, the junction kept 4 bases outside the gene matches. This CDR3 region has 15 residues. CDR1 and CDR2 from the germline V gene are SGHTA and FQGTGA. Here the CDR3 reads CASSAGTNSYNEQFF. CDR3 coding DNA: TGTGCCAGCAGCGCCGGGACTAACTCCTACAATGAGCAGTTCTTC.

The gene calls are TRBV19 and TRBJ1-5, with D perhaps matching TRBD1 (6 bases). The CDR3 runs 15 residues. With 4 bases removed from V and 1 base from J, the gap between germline ends came to 11 bases. From germline, CDR1 is LNHDA and CDR2 SQIVND (reference sequence). The CDR3 DNA reads as TGTGCCAGTAGTACCCAAGACAGGAGCAATCAGCCCCAGCATTTT. Translated: CASSTQDRSNQPQHF.

The CDR3 region is CASSPAGREFNEQFF. As DNA, the CDR3 is TGTGCCAGCTCACCAGCGGGGCGCGAGTTCAATGAGCAGTTCTTC. The gene calls are TRBV18 and TRBJ2-1, with a weak D call TRBD2 (6 bases). Trimming shortened V by 2 bases and J by 6 bases, and 14 bases separated the two germline ends. Germline loops: CDR1 KGHSH, CDR2 LQKENI. This CDR3 has 15 amino acids.

The chain couples TRBV6-5 to TRBJ2-7; D possibly corresponds to TRBD1 (5 bases). CDR1 MNHEY and CDR2 SVGAGI come from the germline V gene. The length of the CDR3 is 15 residues. Trimming removed 2 bases from V and 2 bases from J, with 13 bases in between. DNA of the CDR3: TGTGCCAGCAGTTACCGCCCCCCGACAGCCTACGAGCAGTACTTC. Translating it yields CASSYRPPTAYEQYF.

With respect to this clone: At one end, the junction sequence differs from germline, possibly due to a read error. CDR3 nucleotides: TGTGCCAGCAGTAGGTTAGATCGCACTGAAGCTTTCTTT. Encoded protein: CASSRLDRTEAFF. The rearrangement uses TRBV19 and TRBJ1-1; D gene unclear. The CDR3 has 13 residues. Germline CDR1 and CDR2: LNHDA and SQIVND (reference sequence).